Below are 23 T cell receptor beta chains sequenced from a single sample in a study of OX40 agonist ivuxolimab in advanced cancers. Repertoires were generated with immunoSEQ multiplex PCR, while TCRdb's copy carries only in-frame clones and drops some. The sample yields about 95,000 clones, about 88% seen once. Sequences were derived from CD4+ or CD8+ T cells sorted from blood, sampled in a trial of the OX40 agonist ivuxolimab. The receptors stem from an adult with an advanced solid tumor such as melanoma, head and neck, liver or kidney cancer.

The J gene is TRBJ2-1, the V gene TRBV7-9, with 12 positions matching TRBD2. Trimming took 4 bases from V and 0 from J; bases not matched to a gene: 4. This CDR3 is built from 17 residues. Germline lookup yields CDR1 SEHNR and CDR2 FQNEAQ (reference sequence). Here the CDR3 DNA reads TGTGCCAGCAGCTCACTAGCGGGAGGATACTCCTACAATGAGCAGTTCTTC. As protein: CASSSLAGGYSYNEQFF.

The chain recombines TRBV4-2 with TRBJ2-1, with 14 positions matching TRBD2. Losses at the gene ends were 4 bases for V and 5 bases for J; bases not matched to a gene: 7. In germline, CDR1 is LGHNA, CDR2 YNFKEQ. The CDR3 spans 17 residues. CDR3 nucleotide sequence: TGTGCCAGCAGCCTGGGGACTAGCGGGAGTGGGCACAATGAGCAGTTCTTC. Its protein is CASSLGTSGSGHNEQFF.

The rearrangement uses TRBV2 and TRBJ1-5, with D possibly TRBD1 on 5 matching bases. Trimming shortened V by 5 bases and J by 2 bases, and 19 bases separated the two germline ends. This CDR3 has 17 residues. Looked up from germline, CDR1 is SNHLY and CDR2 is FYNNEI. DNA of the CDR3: TGTGCCAGCAGTCCTCTCAGGGATCTCTCGGGCAATCAGCCCCAGCATTTT. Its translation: CASSPLRDLSGNQPQHF.

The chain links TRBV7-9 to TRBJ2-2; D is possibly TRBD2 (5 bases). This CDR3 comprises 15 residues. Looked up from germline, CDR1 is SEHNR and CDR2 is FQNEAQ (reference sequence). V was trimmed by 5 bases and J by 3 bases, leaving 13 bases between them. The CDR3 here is CASSNWGVDTGELFF. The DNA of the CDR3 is TGTGCCAGCAGCAATTGGGGAGTCGACACCGGGGAGCTGTTTTTT.

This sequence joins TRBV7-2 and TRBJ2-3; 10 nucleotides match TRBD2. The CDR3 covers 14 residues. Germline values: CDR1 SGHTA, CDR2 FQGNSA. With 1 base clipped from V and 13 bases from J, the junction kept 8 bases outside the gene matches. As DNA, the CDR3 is TGTGCCAGCAGCTTAGGGACCACTAGCGGGATGAAGTATTTT. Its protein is CASSLGTTSGMKYF.

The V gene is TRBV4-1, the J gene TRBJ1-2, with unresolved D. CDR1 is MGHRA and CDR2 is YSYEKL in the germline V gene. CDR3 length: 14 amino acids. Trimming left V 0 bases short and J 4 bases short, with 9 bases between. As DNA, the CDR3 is TGCGCCAGCAGCCAAGATAGCCAGACCTATGGCTACACCTTC. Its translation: CASSQDSQTYGYTF.

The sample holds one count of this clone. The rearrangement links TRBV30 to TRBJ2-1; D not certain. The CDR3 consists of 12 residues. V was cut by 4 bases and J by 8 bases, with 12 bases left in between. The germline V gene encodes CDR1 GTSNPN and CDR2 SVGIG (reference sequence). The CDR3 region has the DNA TGTGCCTGGACCTTGCCTGGGGATGAGCAGTTCTTC. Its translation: CAWTLPGDEQFF.

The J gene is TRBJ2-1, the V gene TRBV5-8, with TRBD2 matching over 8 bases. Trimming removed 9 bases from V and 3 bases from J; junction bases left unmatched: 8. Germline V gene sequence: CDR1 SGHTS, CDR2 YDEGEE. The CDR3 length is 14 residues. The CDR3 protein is CATQIAGFYNEQFF. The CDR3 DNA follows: TGTGCCACCCAGATAGCGGGGTTCTACAATGAGCAGTTCTTC.

The CDR3 loop reads CASILLQGVEAFF. CDR3 in DNA: TGTGCCAGCATTCTACTCCAGGGCGTTGAAGCTTTCTTT. The rearrangement uses TRBV6-6 and TRBJ1-1; weak D call: TRBD1 (5 bases). Germline V gene data show CDR1 as MNHNY and CDR2 as SVGAGI (reference sequence). V lost 7 bases, J lost 7 bases, and 16 bases lay in between. The CDR3 has 13 residues.

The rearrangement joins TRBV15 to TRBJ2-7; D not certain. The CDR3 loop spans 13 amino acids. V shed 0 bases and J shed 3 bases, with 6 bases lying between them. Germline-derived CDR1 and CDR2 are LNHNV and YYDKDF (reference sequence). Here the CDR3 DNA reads TGTGCCACCAGCAGAGACTTCGGCTACGAGCAGTACTTC. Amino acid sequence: CATSRDFGYEQYF.

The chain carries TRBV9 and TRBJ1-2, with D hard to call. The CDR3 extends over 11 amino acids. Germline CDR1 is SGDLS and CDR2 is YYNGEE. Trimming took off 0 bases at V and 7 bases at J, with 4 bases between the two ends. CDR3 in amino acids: CASSVGTGYTF. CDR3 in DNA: TGTGCCAGCAGCGTAGGTACTGGCTACACCTTC.

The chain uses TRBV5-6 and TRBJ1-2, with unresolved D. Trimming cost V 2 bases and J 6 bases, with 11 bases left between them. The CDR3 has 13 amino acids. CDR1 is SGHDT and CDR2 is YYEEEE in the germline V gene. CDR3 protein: CASSFVVGDGYTF. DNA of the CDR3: TGTGCCAGCAGCTTCGTCGTCGGTGATGGCTACACCTTC. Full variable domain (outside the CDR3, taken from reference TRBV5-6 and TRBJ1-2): DAGVTQSPTHLIKTRGQQVTLRCSPKSGHDTVSWYQQALGQGPQFIFQYYEEEERQRGNFPDRFSGHQFPNYSSELNVNALLLGDSALYLCASSFVVGDGYTFGSGTRLTVV.

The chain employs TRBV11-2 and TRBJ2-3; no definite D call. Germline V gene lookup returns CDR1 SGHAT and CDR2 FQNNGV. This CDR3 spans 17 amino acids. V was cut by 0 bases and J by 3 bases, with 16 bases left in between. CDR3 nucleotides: TGTGCCAGCAGCTTAGATCTCGCCACGGGTTTAACAGATACGCAGTATTTT. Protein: CASSLDLATGLTDTQYF.

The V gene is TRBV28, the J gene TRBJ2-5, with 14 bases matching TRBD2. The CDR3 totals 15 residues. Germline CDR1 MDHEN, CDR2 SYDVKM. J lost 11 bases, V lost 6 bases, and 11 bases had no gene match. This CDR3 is CASRRRTSGRRTQYF. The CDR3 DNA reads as TGTGCCAGCAGGCGTAGGACTAGCGGGAGGAGGACTCAGTACTTC.

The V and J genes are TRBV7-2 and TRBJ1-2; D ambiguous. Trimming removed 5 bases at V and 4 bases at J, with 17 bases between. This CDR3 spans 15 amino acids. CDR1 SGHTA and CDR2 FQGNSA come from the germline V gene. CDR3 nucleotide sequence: TGTGCCAGCAGCCCTACAGCCTTCGAGGGCTATGGCTACACCTTC. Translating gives CASSPTAFEGYGYTF.

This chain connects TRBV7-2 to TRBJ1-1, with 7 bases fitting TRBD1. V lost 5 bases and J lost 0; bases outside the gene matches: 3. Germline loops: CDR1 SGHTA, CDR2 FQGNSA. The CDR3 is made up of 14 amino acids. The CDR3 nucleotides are TGTGCCAGCAGCATCGGGACAGTGAACACTGAAGCTTTCTTT. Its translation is CASSIGTVNTEAFF.

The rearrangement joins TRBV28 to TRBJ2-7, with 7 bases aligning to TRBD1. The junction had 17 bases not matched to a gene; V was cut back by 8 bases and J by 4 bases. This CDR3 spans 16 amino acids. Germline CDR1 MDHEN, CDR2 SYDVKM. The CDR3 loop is CASRPPGTEMVYEQYF. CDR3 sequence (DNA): TGTGCCAGCCGTCCCCCGGGGACAGAAATGGTGTACGAGCAGTACTTC.

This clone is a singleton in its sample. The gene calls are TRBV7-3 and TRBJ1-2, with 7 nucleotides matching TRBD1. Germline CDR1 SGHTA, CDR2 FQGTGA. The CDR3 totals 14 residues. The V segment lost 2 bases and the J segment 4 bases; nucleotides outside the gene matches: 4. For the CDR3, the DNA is TGTGCCAGCAGCTTAGACAGGGCGGGCTATGGCTACACCTTC. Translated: CASSLDRAGYGYTF.

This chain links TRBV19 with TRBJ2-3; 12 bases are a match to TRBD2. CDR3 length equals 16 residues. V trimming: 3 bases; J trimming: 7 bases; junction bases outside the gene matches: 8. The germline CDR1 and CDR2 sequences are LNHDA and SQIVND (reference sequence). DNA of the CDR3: TGTGCCAGTAGTATTTCCCTAGCGGGAGGGCCAAATACGCAGTATTTT. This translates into CASSISLAGGPNTQYF.

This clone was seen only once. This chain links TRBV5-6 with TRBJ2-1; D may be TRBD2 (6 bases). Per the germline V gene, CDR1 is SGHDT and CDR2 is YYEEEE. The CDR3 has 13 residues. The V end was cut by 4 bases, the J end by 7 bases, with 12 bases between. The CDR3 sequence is CASSPRAGNEQFF. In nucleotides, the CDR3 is TGTGCCAGCAGCCCGCGGGCGGGGAATGAGCAGTTCTTC.

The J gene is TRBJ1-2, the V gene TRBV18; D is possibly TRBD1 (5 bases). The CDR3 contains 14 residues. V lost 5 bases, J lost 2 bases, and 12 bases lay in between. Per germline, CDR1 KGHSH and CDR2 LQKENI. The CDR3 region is CASSGTSQNYGYTF. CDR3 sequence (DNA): TGTGCCAGCTCAGGGACTTCCCAAAACTATGGCTACACCTTC.

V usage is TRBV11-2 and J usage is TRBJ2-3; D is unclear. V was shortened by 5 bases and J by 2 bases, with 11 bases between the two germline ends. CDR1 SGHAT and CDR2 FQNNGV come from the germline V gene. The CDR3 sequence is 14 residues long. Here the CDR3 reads CASSKPLLTDTQYF. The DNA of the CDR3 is TGTGCCAGCAGCAAACCCCTTCTCACAGATACGCAGTATTTT. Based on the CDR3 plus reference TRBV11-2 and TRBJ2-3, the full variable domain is EAGVAQSPRYKIIEKRQSVAFWCNPISGHATLYWYQQILGQGPKLLIQFQNNGVVDDSQLPKDRFSAERLKGVDSTLKIQPAKLEDSAVYLCASSKPLLTDTQYFGPGTRLTVL.

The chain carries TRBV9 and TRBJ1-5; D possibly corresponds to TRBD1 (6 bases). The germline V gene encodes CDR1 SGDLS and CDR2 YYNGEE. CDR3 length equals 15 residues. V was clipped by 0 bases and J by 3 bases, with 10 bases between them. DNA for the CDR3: TGTGCCAGCAGCGTAGGCCCAGGGGCCAATCAGCCCCAGCATTTT. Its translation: CASSVGPGANQPQHF. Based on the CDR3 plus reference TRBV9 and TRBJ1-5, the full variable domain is DSGVTQTPKHLITATGQRVTLRCSPRSGDLSVYWYQQSLDQGLQFLIQYYNGEERAKGNILERFSAQQFPDLHSELNLSSLELGDSALYFCASSVGPGANQPQHFGDGTRLSIL.